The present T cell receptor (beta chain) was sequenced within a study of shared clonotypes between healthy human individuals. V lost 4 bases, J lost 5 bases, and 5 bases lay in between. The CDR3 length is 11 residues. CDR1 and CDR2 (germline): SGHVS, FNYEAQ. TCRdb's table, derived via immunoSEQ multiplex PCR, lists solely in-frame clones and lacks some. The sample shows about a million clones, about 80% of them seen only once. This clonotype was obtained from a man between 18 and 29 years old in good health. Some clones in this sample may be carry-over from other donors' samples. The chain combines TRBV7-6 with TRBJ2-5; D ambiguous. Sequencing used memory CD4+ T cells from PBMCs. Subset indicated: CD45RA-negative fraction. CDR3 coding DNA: TGTGCCAGCAGCTCGAAGGAGACCCAGTACTTC. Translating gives CASSSKETQYF.